The present TCR beta chain was sequenced within a study of identical twins. Germline CDR1 and CDR2: SGHRS and YFSETQ. The CDR3 runs to 16 residues. Germline trimming cut 0 bases from V and 5 bases from J; bases unmatched to any gene: 6. Each CDR3 protein is one row after TCRdb ran MiXCR on the 5' RACE reads. The profile shows fewer than 900,000 distinct CDR3 sequences, 18% of them singletons. This sample also appeared in a second study, on T cells expressing NK-cell markers. That publication notes: Sorted CD3+CD56-NKG2C+, CD3+CD56+NKG2C+ and CD3+CD56+NKG2C- T cells supplied the TCR beta repertoires. Dominance of the CD3+CD56-NKG2C+ fraction by these clonotypes also held in four donors.

This sequence originates from a woman between 18 and 29 years old in good health. The V gene is TRBV5-1, the J gene TRBJ2-3; 10 bases are a match to TRBD2. Specimen: PBMCs. As DNA, the CDR3 is TGCGCCAGCAGCTTGGCCTTAGCGGGGGGCCAAGATACGCAGTATTTT. This translates into CASSLALAGGQDTQYF.